Presented here are 15 T cell receptor beta chains from one specimen sequenced in a study of blood T cell repertoires in COVID-19. The protocol was immunoSEQ multiplex PCR, while the TCRdb copy is restricted to in-frame clones and leaves out a portion. The sample consists of around 180,000 clones, roughly four fifths of them appearing once. Sequencing was done on a sample of peripheral blood. These receptors originate from a woman in her 30s with acute or convalescent COVID-19.

For the CDR3, the DNA is TGTGCCAGCAGTTCGGCCGGGAGCGCCACCGGGGAGCTGTTTTTT. The encoded protein is CASSSAGSATGELFF. V is TRBV28 and J is TRBJ2-2; perhaps TRBD2 as D (6 bases). Deletions cut 4 bases from V and 4 bases from J, with 13 bases between. Germline lookup yields CDR1 MDHEN and CDR2 SYDVKM. The CDR3 totals 15 residues.

The chain links TRBV5-1 to TRBJ1-2; 9 nucleotides align to TRBD1. The CDR3 runs 15 residues. Germline-derived CDR1 and CDR2 are SGHRS and YFSETQ. V was clipped by 0 bases and J by 9 bases; unmatched bases: 9. This CDR3 is CASSLEGQGPSSYTF. CDR3 coding DNA: TGCGCCAGCAGCTTGGAGGGACAGGGTCCGTCGAGCTACACCTTC. Full variable domain (rest looked up from reference TRBV5-1 and TRBJ1-2): KAGVTQTPRYLIKTRGQQVTLSCSPISGHRSVSWYQQTPGQGLQFLFEYFSETQRNKGNFPGRFSGRQFSNSRSEMNVSTLELGDSALYLCASSLEGQGPSSYTFGSGTRLTVV.

J is TRBJ2-7 and V is TRBV7-2, with D uncertain. The CDR3 has 14 amino acids. The germline gives CDR1 SGHTA, CDR2 FQGNSA. V was pared by 5 bases and J by 3 bases, with 14 bases between. The CDR3: CASSPMRSYYEQYF. CDR3 nucleotide sequence: TGTGCCAGCAGCCCTATGCGGTCTTACTACGAGCAGTACTTC.

The gene calls are TRBV5-1 and TRBJ1-4; 9 bases are shared with TRBD1. From germline, CDR1 is SGHRS and CDR2 YFSETQ. The CDR3 contains 14 residues. The ends lost 0 bases at V and 8 bases at J; junction bases unmatched: 2. CDR3 residues: CASSLAGTGEKLFF. Here the CDR3 DNA reads TGCGCCAGCAGCTTGGCCGGGACAGGGGAAAAACTGTTTTTT.

This rearrangement joins TRBV18 to TRBJ2-3; no clear D. The germline gives CDR1 KGHSH, CDR2 LQKENI. Trimming took off 0 bases at V and 1 base at J, with 5 bases between the two ends. The CDR3 contains 14 residues. This CDR3 is CASSPPSGTDTQYF. CDR3 DNA sequence: TGTGCCAGCTCACCACCATCAGGCACAGATACGCAGTATTTT.

This clone is a singleton in its sample. V gene TRBV6-5 combines with J gene TRBJ1-2; D call uncertain. The CDR3 runs to 14 residues. Between the trimmed V and J ends, which lost 0 bases and 4 bases, there was a span of 9 bases. CDR1 is MNHEY, CDR2 SVGAGI, per germline. The CDR3 reads CASSYSAATYGYTF. CDR3 in DNA: TGTGCCAGCAGTTACTCGGCGGCTACCTATGGCTACACCTTC.

The rearrangement uses TRBV3-1 (or the pseudogene TRBV3-2) and TRBJ2-4, with 10 bases that match TRBD1. J lost 1 base, V lost 1 base, and 10 bases had no gene match. CDR3 length: 19 amino acids. Germline CDR1 is LGHDT and CDR2 is YNNKEL (reference sequence). The CDR3, as DNA: TGTGCCAGCAGCCAAGGCCGGGACAGGGGAAGGGTCGCCAAAAACATTCAGTACTTC. It encodes CASSQGRDRGRVAKNIQYF.

The rearrangement uses TRBV7-9 and TRBJ2-5, with TRBD2 identical over 10 bases. The V segment lost 7 bases and the J segment 2 bases; nucleotides outside the gene matches: 7. The CDR3 runs 15 residues. CDR1 SEHNR and CDR2 FQNEAQ come from the germline V gene (reference sequence). CDR3 residues: CASTSGTSEQETQYF. In DNA, the CDR3 is TGTGCCAGCACCTCAGGGACTAGCGAACAAGAGACCCAGTACTTC.

This rearrangement joins TRBV2 to TRBJ1-6; D is perhaps TRBD1 (5 bases). Trimming removed 7 bases from V and 10 bases from J, with 14 bases in between. The CDR3 runs to 13 residues. The V gene's germline CDR1 is SNHLY and CDR2 FYNNEI. The CDR3 DNA reads TGTGCCAGCAACCGAGAAGGGGTCTCACCCCTCCACTTT. Protein sequence: CASNREGVSPLHF.

The V gene is TRBV12-2, the J gene TRBJ2-7; TRBD2 reflects the table's D call only, with no check against the DNA. TRBV12-2 is assigned pseudogene status. The CDR3 loop spans 14 amino acids. The CDR3 protein is CASRFRGRKYEQYF. CDR3 in DNA: TGTGCAAGTCGCTTCCGCGGGAGGAAATACGAGCAGTACTTC.

This clone has only one observation. The rearrangement joins TRBV5-4 to TRBJ2-5; TRBD1 might be the D (5 bases). Germline values: CDR1 SGHNT, CDR2 YYREEE (reference sequence). The CDR3 extends over 13 amino acids. V was cut by 4 bases and J by 2 bases, with 9 bases left in between. The CDR3 DNA follows: TGTGCCAGCAGCGGAGACAGACAAGAGACCCAGTACTTC. Translated: CASSGDRQETQYF.

This clone occurred a few times. V gene TRBV28 combines with J gene TRBJ2-1, with TRBD2 identical over 9 bases. There are 18 residues in the CDR3. The trim removed 6 bases at V and 7 bases at J, leaving 19 bases unmatched. Germline assignment: CDR1 MDHEN and CDR2 SYDVKM. Here the CDR3 reads CASRRVEGLAGATNEQFF. In DNA, the CDR3 is TGTGCCAGCAGACGAGTCGAGGGATTAGCGGGAGCGACTAATGAGCAGTTCTTC. Full variable domain (remainder filled in from reference TRBV28 and TRBJ2-1): DVKVTQSSRYLVKRTGEKVFLECVQDMDHENMFWYRQDPGLGLRLIYFSYDVKMKEKGDIPEGYSVSREKKERFSLILESASTNQTSMYLCASRRVEGLAGATNEQFFGPGTRLTVL.

The V gene is TRBV5-1, the J gene TRBJ1-6; D ambiguous. V was pared by 0 bases and J by 7 bases, with 8 bases between. The CDR3 length is 14 residues. CDR1 is SGHRS and CDR2 is YFSETQ in the germline V gene. The DNA for the CDR3 is TGCGCCAGCAGCTTGGCTCTAACGAATTCACCCCTCCACTTT. The encoded protein is CASSLALTNSPLHF.

The rearrangement joins TRBV11-2 to TRBJ2-5, with D maybe TRBD2 (6 bases). The V end was cut by 5 bases, the J end by 4 bases, with 11 bases between. This CDR3 is built from 13 residues. Germline V lookup: CDR1 SGHAT, CDR2 FQNNGV. The CDR3 DNA is TGTGCCAGCAGCAATCCCGGGAGAGAGACCCAGTACTTC. Amino acid sequence: CASSNPGRETQYF.

This chain joins TRBV9 and TRBJ2-3; 10 nucleotides match TRBD2. V gave up 0 bases and J gave up 2 bases; unmatched junction bases: 6. From germline, CDR1 is SGDLS and CDR2 YYNGEE. The CDR3 spans 17 residues. CDR3 protein: CASSVEPSGGLTDTQYF. For the CDR3, the DNA is TGTGCCAGCAGCGTAGAGCCTAGCGGGGGCCTCACAGATACGCAGTATTTT.